This TCR beta chain derives from a study of regulatory T cells in long-lasting Graves disease. Study results and limitations: The study found TRBV28, TRBJ1-2 and TRBJ2-5 favored in persistent disease. The TCR repertoire of persistent Graves' patients was less diverse than that of newly diagnosed ones.

Trimming pared 2 bases from V and 7 bases from J, leaving 11 bases between. The CDR3 is 14 residues long. Germline loops: CDR1 LGHDT, CDR2 YNNKEL (reference sequence). In building TCR beta libraries, iRepertoire HTBI primers were used together with Arm-PCR of CDR3 regions. TCRdb fed the multiplex PCR reads into MiXCR, producing one record per CDR3 protein. The sample has 400,000 to 500,000 distinct CDR3 sequences, about 22% seen once. Time point meaning: persistent/refractory GD, antithyroid drugs over 5 years with positive TRAb. Making the TCR library involved RNA that had been extracted from PBMCs. The diagnosis of Graves' disease used American Thyroid Association guidelines. From each patient, nine milliliters of peripheral blood was drawn and collected into an EDTA anticoagulant tube. This clonotype came up once. Its antigen is still unknown.

This TCR derives from a female donor with Graves disease. Source: peripheral blood mononuclear cells (PBMCs), taken when the disease was refractory, from a patient treated with antithyroid drugs. The chain combines TRBV3-1 with TRBJ1-4; D is ambiguous. In DNA form, the CDR3 reads TGTGCCAGCAGCCAAACACCTGGTGTTGAAAAACTGTTTTTT. It codes for CASSQTPGVEKLFF.